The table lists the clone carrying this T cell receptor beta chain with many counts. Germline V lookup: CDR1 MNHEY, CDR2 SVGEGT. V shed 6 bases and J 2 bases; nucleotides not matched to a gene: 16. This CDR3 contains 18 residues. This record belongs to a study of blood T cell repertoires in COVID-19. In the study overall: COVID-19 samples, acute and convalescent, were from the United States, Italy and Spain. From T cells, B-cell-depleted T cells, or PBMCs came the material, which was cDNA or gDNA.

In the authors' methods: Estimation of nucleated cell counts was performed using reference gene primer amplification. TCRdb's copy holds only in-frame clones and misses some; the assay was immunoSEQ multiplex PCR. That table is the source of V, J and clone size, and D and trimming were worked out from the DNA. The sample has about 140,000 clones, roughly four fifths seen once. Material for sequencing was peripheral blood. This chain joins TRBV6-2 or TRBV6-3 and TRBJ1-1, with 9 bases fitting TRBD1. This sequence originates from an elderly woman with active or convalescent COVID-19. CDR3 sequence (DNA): TGTGCCAGCAGGTACAACCCGGGACAGGGCTACCTCAACACTGAAGCTTTCTTT. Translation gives CASRYNPGQGYLNTEAFF.